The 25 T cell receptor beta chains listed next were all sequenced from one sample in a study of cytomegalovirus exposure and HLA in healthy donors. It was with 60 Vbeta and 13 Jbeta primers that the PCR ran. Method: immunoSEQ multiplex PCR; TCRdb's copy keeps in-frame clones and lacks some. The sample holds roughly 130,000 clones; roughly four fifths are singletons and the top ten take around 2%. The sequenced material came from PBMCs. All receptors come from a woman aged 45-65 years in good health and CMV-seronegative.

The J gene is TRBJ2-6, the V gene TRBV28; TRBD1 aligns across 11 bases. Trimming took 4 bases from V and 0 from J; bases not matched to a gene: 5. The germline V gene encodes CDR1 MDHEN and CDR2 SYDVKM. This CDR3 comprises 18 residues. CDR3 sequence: CASSSWGQGDSGANVLTF. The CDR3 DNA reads TGTGCCAGCAGTTCCTGGGGACAGGGGGACTCTGGGGCCAACGTCCTGACTTTC.

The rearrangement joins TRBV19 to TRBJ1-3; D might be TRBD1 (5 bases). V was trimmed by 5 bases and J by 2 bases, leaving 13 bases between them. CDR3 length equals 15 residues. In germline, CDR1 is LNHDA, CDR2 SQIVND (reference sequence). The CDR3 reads CASSPPGGAGNTIYF. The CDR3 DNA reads TGTGCCAGTAGTCCTCCGGGGGGGGCTGGAAACACCATATATTTT.

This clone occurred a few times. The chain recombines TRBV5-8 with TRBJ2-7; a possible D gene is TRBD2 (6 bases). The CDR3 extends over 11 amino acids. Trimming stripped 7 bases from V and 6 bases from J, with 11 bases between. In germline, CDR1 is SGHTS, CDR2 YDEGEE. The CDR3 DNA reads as TGTGCCAGCGCGCGGGGCTCCGAGCAGTACTTC. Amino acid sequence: CASARGSEQYF. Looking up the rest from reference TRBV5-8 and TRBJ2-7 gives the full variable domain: EAGVTQSPTHLIKTRGQQATLRCSPISGHTSVYWYQQALGLGLQFLLWYDEGEERNRGNFPPRFSGRQFPNYSSELNVNALELEDSALYLCASARGSEQYFGPGTRLTVT.

CDR3 residues: CASSRAADRADTQYF. DNA of the CDR3: TGCGCCAGCAGCCGGGCAGCGGATCGGGCAGATACGCAGTATTTT. This chain joins TRBV4-3 and TRBJ2-3, with TRBD2 as a possible D gene (5 bases). This CDR3 contains 15 residues. Germline CDR1 is LGHNA and CDR2 is YSLEER. The V end lost 4 bases, the J end lost 4 bases, and 15 bases lay between the germline ends.

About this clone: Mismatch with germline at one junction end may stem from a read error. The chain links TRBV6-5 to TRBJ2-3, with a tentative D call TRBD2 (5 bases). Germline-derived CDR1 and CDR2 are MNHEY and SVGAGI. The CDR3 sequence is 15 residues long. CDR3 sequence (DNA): TGTGCCAGCAGTGACTCGAGGGATAACACAGATACGCAGTATTTT. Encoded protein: CASSDSRDNTDTQYF.

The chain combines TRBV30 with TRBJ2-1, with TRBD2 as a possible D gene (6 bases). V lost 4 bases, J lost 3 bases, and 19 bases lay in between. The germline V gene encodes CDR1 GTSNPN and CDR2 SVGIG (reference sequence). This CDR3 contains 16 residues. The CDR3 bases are TGTGCCTGGACCGAAGGACGGCTAGCGAGCTACAATGAGCAGTTCTTC. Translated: CAWTEGRLASYNEQFF.

CDR3 loop: CSVAGLAGVAYNEQFF. The DNA of the CDR3 is TGCAGCGTTGCGGGACTAGCGGGAGTCGCCTACAATGAGCAGTTCTTC. The rearrangement links TRBV29-1 to TRBJ2-1; 14 nucleotides line up with TRBD2. The CDR3 consists of 16 residues. J was trimmed by 2 bases and V by 4 bases; bases with no gene match: 4. Germline V gene data show CDR1 as SQVTM and CDR2 as ANQGSEA.

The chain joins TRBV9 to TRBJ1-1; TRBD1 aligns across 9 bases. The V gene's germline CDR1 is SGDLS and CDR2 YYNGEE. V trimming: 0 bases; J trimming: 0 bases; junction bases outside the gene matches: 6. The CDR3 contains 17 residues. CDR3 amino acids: CASSVAGQGFLNTEAFF. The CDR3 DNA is TGTGCCAGCAGCGTAGCCGGACAGGGGTTCCTGAACACTGAAGCTTTCTTT.

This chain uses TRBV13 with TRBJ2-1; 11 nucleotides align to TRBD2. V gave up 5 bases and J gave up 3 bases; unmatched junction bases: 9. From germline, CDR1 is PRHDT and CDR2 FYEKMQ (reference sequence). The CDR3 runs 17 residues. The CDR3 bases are TGTGCCAGCAGCCCTGAACTAGCGGGAGAGGGCTACAATGAGCAGTTCTTC. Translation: CASSPELAGEGYNEQFF.

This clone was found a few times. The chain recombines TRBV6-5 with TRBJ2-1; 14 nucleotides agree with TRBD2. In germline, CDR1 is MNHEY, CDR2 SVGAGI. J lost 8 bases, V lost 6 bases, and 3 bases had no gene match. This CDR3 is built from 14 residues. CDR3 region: CASREGLAGDEQFF. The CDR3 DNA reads TGTGCCAGCAGAGAGGGACTAGCGGGAGATGAGCAGTTCTTC.

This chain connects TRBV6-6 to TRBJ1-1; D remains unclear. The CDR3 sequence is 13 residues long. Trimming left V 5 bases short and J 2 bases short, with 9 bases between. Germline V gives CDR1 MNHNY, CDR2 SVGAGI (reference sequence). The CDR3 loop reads CASSRERNTEAFF. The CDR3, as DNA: TGTGCCAGCAGTAGGGAGCGTAACACTGAAGCTTTCTTT.

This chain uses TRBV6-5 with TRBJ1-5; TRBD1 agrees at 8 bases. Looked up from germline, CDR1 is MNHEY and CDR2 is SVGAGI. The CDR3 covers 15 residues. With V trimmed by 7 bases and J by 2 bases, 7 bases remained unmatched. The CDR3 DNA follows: TGTGCCAGCAAAGCCGGGACAGGTGGCAATCAGCCCCAGCATTTT. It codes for CASKAGTGGNQPQHF.

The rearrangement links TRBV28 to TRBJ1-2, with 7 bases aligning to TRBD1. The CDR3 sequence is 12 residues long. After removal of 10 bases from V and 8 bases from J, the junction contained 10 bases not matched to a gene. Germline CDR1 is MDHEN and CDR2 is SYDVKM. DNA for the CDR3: TGTGCCATGTCACAGGGGAGGAAGGGCTACACCTTC. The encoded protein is CAMSQGRKGYTF.

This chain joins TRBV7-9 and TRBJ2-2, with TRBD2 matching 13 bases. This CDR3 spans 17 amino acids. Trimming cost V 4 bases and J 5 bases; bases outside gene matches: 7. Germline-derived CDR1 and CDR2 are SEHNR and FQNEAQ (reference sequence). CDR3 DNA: TGTGCCAGCAGCTACACTAGCGGGAGGGCCGGGACCGGGGAGCTGTTTTTT. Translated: CASSYTSGRAGTGELFF.

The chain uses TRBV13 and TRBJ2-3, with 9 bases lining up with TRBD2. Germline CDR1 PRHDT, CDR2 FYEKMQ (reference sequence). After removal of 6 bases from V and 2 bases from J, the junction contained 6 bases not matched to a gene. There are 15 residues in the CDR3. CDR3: CASRGREGNTDTQYF. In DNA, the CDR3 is TGTGCCAGCAGGGGGCGGGAGGGAAACACAGATACGCAGTATTTT.

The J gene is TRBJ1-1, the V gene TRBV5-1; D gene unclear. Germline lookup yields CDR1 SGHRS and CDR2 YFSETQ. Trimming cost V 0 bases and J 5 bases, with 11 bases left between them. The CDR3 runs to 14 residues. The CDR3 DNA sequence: TGCGCCAGCAGCTTGGCCGTGGCGGGGACTGAAGCTTTCTTT. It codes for CASSLAVAGTEAFF.

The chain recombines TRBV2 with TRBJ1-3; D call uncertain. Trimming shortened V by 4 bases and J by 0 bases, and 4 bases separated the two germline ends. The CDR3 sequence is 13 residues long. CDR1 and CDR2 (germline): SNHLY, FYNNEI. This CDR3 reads CASSGLSGNTIYF. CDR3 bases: TGTGCCAGCAGTGGACTCTCTGGAAACACCATATATTTT.

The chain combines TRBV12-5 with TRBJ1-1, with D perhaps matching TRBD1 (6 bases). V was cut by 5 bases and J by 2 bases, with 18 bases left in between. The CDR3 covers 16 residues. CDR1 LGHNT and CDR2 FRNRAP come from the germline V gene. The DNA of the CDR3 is TGTGCTAGTGGTGTCAGGATGGGACACCCAAACACTGAAGCTTTCTTT. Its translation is CASGVRMGHPNTEAFF.

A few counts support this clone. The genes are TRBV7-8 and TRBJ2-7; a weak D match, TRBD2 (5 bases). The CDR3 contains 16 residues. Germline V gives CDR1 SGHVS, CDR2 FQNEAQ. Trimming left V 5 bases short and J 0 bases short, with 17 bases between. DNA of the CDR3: TGTGCCAGCAGCCCCGGCTTGCGGGCAAACTCCTACGAGCAGTACGTC. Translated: CASSPGLRANSYEQYV.

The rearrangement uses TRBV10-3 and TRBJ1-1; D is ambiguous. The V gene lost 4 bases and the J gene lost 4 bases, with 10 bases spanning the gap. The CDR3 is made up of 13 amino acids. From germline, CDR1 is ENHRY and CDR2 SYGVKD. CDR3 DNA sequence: TGTGCCATCAGTGGCGCTACGGGCACTGAAGCTTTCTTT. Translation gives CAISGATGTEAFF.

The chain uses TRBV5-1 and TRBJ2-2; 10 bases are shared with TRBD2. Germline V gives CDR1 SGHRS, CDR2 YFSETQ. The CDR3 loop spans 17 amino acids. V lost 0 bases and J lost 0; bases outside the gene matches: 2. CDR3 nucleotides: TGCGCCAGCAGCTTGGTGCTAGCGGGAGCGAACACCGGGGAGCTGTTTTTT. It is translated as CASSLVLAGANTGELFF.

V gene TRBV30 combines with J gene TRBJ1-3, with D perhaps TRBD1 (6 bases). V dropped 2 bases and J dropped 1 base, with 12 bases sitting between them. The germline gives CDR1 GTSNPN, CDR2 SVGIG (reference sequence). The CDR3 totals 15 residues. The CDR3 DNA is TGTGCCTGGAGTCAACAGGGTTCGTCTGGAAACACCATATATTTT. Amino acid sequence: CAWSQQGSSGNTIYF.

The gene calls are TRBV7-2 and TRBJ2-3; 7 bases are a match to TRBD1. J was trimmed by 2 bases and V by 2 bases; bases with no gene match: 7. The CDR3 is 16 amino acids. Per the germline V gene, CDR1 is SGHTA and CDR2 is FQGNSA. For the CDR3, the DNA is TGTGCCAGCAGCTTACAGACAGGGATGATCACAGATACGCAGTATTTT. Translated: CASSLQTGMITDTQYF.

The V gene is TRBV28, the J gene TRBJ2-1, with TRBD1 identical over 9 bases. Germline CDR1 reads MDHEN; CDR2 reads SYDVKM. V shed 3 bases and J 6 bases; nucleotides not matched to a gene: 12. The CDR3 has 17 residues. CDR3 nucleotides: TGTGCCAGCAGTTTGCCGGGACAGGGACCTCTGTTCAATGAGCAGTTCTTC. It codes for CASSLPGQGPLFNEQFF.

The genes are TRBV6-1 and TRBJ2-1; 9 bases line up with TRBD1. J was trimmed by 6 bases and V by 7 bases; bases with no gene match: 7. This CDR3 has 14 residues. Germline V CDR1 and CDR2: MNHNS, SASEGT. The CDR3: CASIYRGLGNEQFF. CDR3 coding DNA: TGTGCCAGCATATACAGGGGGCTGGGCAATGAGCAGTTCTTC.